The 22 T cell receptor beta chains in this list originate from one sample, sequenced in a study of T cell responses to AZD1222 COVID-19 vaccine. Assay: immunoSEQ multiplex PCR; the TCRdb copy retains only in-frame clones and omits some. The repertoire includes about 180,000 clones, about 93% of them detected once, and about 1% sits in the top ten. The material was peripheral blood, obtained 28 days after the second dose of the MenACWY control vaccine. Receptors originate from an adult who received the MenACWY meningococcal vaccine as a control.

The rearrangement links TRBV11-2 to TRBJ1-1; D call uncertain. This CDR3 has 16 amino acids. Germline V CDR1 and CDR2: SGHAT, FQNNGV. The V gene lost 6 bases and the J gene lost 4 bases, with 21 bases spanning the gap. The CDR3 DNA sequence: TGTGCCAGCAGTCCGACGAGTCTAAGGGAAGGCACTGAAGCTTTCTTT. Amino acid sequence: CASSPTSLREGTEAFF.

The V gene is TRBV9, the J gene TRBJ2-1; 7 nucleotides agree with TRBD1. The CDR3 totals 15 residues. Germline CDR1 reads SGDLS; CDR2 reads YYNGEE. After removal of 4 bases from V and 2 bases from J, the junction contained 6 bases not matched to a gene. Written as DNA, the CDR3 is TGTGCCAGCAGCCCCCGGGACAGCACCTACAATGAGCAGTTCTTC. It is translated as CASSPRDSTYNEQFF.

V is TRBV11-3 and J is TRBJ1-1; 10 bases align to TRBD1. CDR3 length: 15 residues. The V segment lost 5 bases and the J segment 1 base; nucleotides outside the gene matches: 4. CDR1 is SGHNT, CDR2 YENEEA, per germline. CDR3 in amino acids: CASSTTGGANTEAFF. The CDR3 DNA follows: TGTGCCAGCAGCACGACAGGGGGCGCGAACACTGAAGCTTTCTTT.

The chain couples TRBV5-1 to TRBJ1-4, with D perhaps TRBD1 (5 bases). CDR1 SGHRS and CDR2 YFSETQ come from the germline V gene. Deletions cut 4 bases from V and 7 bases from J, with 20 bases between. The CDR3 is made up of 16 amino acids. CDR3 nucleotides: TGCGCCAGCAGCATTGGGCCCCGTGACAGTGGTGAAAAACTGTTTTTT. Its translation: CASSIGPRDSGEKLFF.

V is TRBV11-2 and J is TRBJ2-1; D unresolved. Germline V gene sequence: CDR1 SGHAT, CDR2 FQNNGV. The V end was cut by 5 bases, the J end by 0 bases, with 14 bases between. This CDR3 is 16 amino acids long. CDR3: CASSPPARSSYNEQFF. The CDR3 coding sequence is TGTGCCAGCAGCCCCCCGGCGAGGAGCTCCTACAATGAGCAGTTCTTC.

The chain has TRBV9 and TRBJ2-7; perhaps TRBD1 as D (6 bases). V lost 1 base to trimming and J lost 5 bases, with 13 bases between them. The CDR3 is made up of 14 amino acids. The germline CDR1 and CDR2 sequences are SGDLS and YYNGEE. The CDR3 DNA sequence: TGTGCCAGCAGCGTACAAGGGGGTAGCGACGAGCAGTACTTC. It is translated as CASSVQGGSDEQYF.

The chain is built from TRBV18 and TRBJ2-4; TRBD1 agrees at 10 bases. The CDR3 consists of 13 residues. Germline-derived CDR1 and CDR2 are KGHSH and LQKENI. Trimming cost V 7 bases and J 8 bases; bases outside gene matches: 5. In nucleotides, the CDR3 is TGTGCCAGCTTGGGAGGACAGGGGGACATTCAGTACTTC. This sequence encodes CASLGGQGDIQYF.

The rearrangement uses TRBV3-1 (or the pseudogene TRBV3-2) and TRBJ1-5, with no clear D. CDR3 size: 15 residues. V was clipped by 1 base and J by 0 bases, with 7 bases between them. Germline V gene lookup returns CDR1 LGHDT and CDR2 YNNKEL (reference sequence). CDR3 amino acids: CASSQARLSNQPQHF. CDR3 coding DNA: TGTGCCAGCAGCCAAGCCAGGCTTAGCAATCAGCCCCAGCATTTT.

CDR3 sequence reads: CASTNGGGLLRSGELFF. The CDR3 DNA is TGTGCCAGTACCAACGGAGGGGGCCTCCTAAGGAGCGGGGAGCTGTTTTTT. The chain employs TRBV19 and TRBJ2-2, with a weak D call TRBD1 (7 bases). Germline CDR1 LNHDA, CDR2 SQIVND (reference sequence). This CDR3 is built from 17 residues. V lost 7 bases, J lost 7 bases, and 25 bases lay in between.

V and J are TRBV4-1 and TRBJ1-6; D unresolved. V was trimmed by 0 bases and J by 4 bases, leaving 7 bases between them. CDR1 MGHRA and CDR2 YSYEKL come from the germline V gene. The CDR3 spans 15 residues. The CDR3 loop reads CASSQDRTYNSPLHF. In DNA form, the CDR3 reads TGCGCCAGCAGCCAAGATAGGACGTATAATTCACCCCTCCACTTT.

The chain joins TRBV5-6 to TRBJ1-3; D unresolved. The CDR3 has 16 residues. Germline values: CDR1 SGHDT, CDR2 YYEEEE. The V and J ends lost 1 base and 0 bases respectively, with 11 bases between them. The CDR3: CASSLTTASSGNTIYF. In DNA form, the CDR3 reads TGTGCCAGCAGCTTGACGACTGCGAGCTCTGGAAACACCATATATTTT.

The CDR3 sequence: CATSDYSSTDTQYF. CDR3 coding DNA: TGTGCCACCAGTGATTACAGCAGCACAGATACGCAGTATTTT. This chain joins TRBV24-1 and TRBJ2-3; unclear D gene. The germline V gene encodes CDR1 KGHDR and CDR2 SFDVKD. V shed 2 bases and J shed 0 bases, with 5 bases lying between them. The length of the CDR3 is 14 residues.

The rearrangement joins TRBV5-5 to TRBJ2-7, with D unclear. Germline-derived CDR1 and CDR2 are SGHKS and YYEKEE (reference sequence). This CDR3 is built from 12 residues. With 4 bases removed from V and 3 bases from J, the gap between germline ends came to 8 bases. The CDR3 loop is CASSTTGYEQYF. The DNA for the CDR3 is TGTGCCAGCAGCACGACTGGCTACGAGCAGTACTTC.

This rearrangement joins TRBV7-6 to TRBJ2-1; 7 nucleotides line up with TRBD1. The CDR3 totals 16 residues. The germline CDR1 and CDR2 sequences are SGHVS and FNYEAQ. Germline trimming cut 4 bases from V and 0 bases from J; bases unmatched to any gene: 6. As DNA, the CDR3 is TGTGCCAGCAGCTCGAGAGGGGGCTCCTCCTACAATGAGCAGTTCTTC. Protein sequence: CASSSRGGSSYNEQFF.

J is TRBJ1-6 and V is TRBV5-4, with unresolved D. The CDR3 loop spans 15 amino acids. V was shortened by 0 bases and J by 4 bases, with 8 bases between the two germline ends. Germline V lookup: CDR1 SGHNT, CDR2 YYREEE (reference sequence). The CDR3 here is CASSLEAVYNSPLHF. The CDR3 nucleotides are TGTGCCAGCAGCTTGGAGGCAGTTTATAATTCACCCCTCCACTTT.

The CDR3 loop is CASSYNGLAETQYF. DNA of the CDR3: TGTGCCAGCAGCTACAACGGATTAGCGGAGACCCAGTACTTC. V and J are TRBV11-3 and TRBJ2-5; maybe TRBD2 (5 bases). Germline assignment: CDR1 SGHNT and CDR2 YENEEA. The V end lost 4 bases, the J end lost 5 bases, and 14 bases lay between the germline ends. The CDR3 covers 14 residues.

The chain carries TRBV30 and TRBJ2-5, with D perhaps matching TRBD1 (6 bases). The V gene lost 2 bases and the J gene lost 2 bases, with 9 bases spanning the gap. This CDR3 has 13 residues. In germline, CDR1 is GTSNPN, CDR2 SVGIG (reference sequence). CDR3 DNA sequence: TGTGCCTGGAGTCAGGGGATTCAAGAGACCCAGTACTTC. Its protein is CAWSQGIQETQYF.

The chain couples TRBV5-1 to TRBJ1-1; TRBD1 is a possible D gene (5 bases). The V gene lost 7 bases and the J gene lost 1 base, with 17 bases spanning the gap. Per germline, CDR1 SGHRS and CDR2 YFSETQ. This CDR3 spans 15 amino acids. The CDR3 spells CASLGGGNWNTEAFF. The CDR3 nucleotides are TGCGCCAGCCTCGGCGGGGGGAATTGGAACACTGAAGCTTTCTTT.

This chain connects TRBV4-1 to TRBJ1-2, with TRBD1 as a possible D gene (5 bases). V was shortened by 4 bases and J by 3 bases, with 9 bases between the two germline ends. This CDR3 is 13 amino acids long. Germline V gene sequence: CDR1 MGHRA, CDR2 YSYEKL. The CDR3 sequence is CASSPPGHYGYTF. Here the CDR3 DNA reads TGCGCCAGCAGCCCTCCGGGACACTATGGCTACACCTTC.

The chain joins TRBV15 to TRBJ2-2; D call uncertain. Germline assignment: CDR1 LNHNV and CDR2 YYDKDF (reference sequence). There are 15 residues in the CDR3. Trimming removed 0 bases from V and 3 bases from J, with 8 bases in between. In DNA form, the CDR3 reads TGTGCCACCAGCAGAGATCGAACAGACACCGGGGAGCTGTTTTTT. Its translation is CATSRDRTDTGELFF.

The genes are TRBV6-5 and TRBJ1-4; D might be TRBD1 (5 bases). Germline loops: CDR1 MNHEY, CDR2 SVGAGI. The CDR3 covers 14 residues. The germline V and J ends were trimmed by 4 bases and 8 bases, with 14 bases remaining between them. The chain's CDR3 is CASSFIGAREKLFF. The CDR3 coding sequence is TGTGCCAGCAGTTTCATCGGGGCAAGAGAAAAACTGTTTTTT.

The chain combines TRBV4-3 with TRBJ1-1; the D is unclear. V lost 0 bases and J 5 bases, leaving 10 bases between the germline ends. The germline V gene encodes CDR1 LGHNA and CDR2 YSLEER. This CDR3 is built from 14 residues. The CDR3 spells CASSQDWQSTEAFF. The CDR3 DNA follows: TGCGCCAGCAGCCAAGATTGGCAGTCGACTGAAGCTTTCTTT.